This entry lists 20 T cell receptor beta chains sequenced from one sample in a study of cytomegalovirus exposure and HLA in healthy donors. PCR involved 60 Vbeta and 13 Jbeta primers. Sequencing used immunoSEQ multiplex PCR; TCRdb keeps in-frame clones, though not all of them. Of roughly 60,000 clones listed, 70% are singletons. The sample comprised PBMCs. Every receptor here comes from a woman aged 55-70 years in good health and CMV-seropositive.

The J gene is TRBJ2-7, the V gene TRBV4-2, with D possibly matching TRBD1 (5 bases). The germline V gene encodes CDR1 LGHNA and CDR2 YNFKEQ. The CDR3 is made up of 13 amino acids. V was pared by 4 bases and J by 3 bases, with 10 bases between. The CDR3 DNA follows: TGTGCCAGCAGCCCGACAGTGGACTACGAGCAGTACTTC. Residues: CASSPTVDYEQYF.

This clone was detected a few times. This chain links TRBV28 with TRBJ1-1; TRBD1 matches at 7 bases. The V gene end was trimmed by 8 bases and the J gene end by 1 base; junction bases not matched to a gene: 7. Germline V gene data show CDR1 as MDHEN and CDR2 as SYDVKM. There are 14 residues in the CDR3. The CDR3 spells CASSYRDRNTEAFF. The CDR3 DNA follows: TGTGCCAGCTCCTACCGGGACAGGAACACTGAAGCTTTCTTT.

This clone was recorded once. The J gene is TRBJ2-5, the V gene TRBV19, with D possibly TRBD1 on 6 matching bases. Gene TRBJ2-7 matches the end of the DNA better, so the J call may be wrong. The CDR3 is 18 residues long. CDR1 and CDR2 (germline): LNHDA, SQIVND (reference sequence). The CDR3 reads CASSAVFSRGPFLHEQYF. The CDR3 nucleotides read TGTGCCAGTAGTGCTGTATTCTCCAGGGGACCGTTTCTCCACGAGCAGTACTTC.

This chain connects TRBV5-1 to TRBJ2-6; D remains ambiguous. The CDR3 sequence is 16 residues long. The germline gives CDR1 SGHRS, CDR2 YFSETQ. The V end lost 2 bases, the J end lost 0 bases, and 9 bases lay between the germline ends. This CDR3 reads CASSFPHSSGANVLTF. The CDR3 DNA follows: TGCGCCAGCAGCTTTCCGCATAGCTCTGGGGCCAACGTCCTGACTTTC.

The count of this clone is one. V and J are TRBV9 and TRBJ1-1, with D perhaps matching TRBD1 (6 bases). Germline lookup yields CDR1 SGDLS and CDR2 YYNGEE. CDR3 length: 13 amino acids. Trimming left V 3 bases short and J 1 base short, with 7 bases between. DNA for the CDR3: TGTGCCAGCAGCGAAGGGGGGAACACTGAAGCTTTCTTT. Amino acid sequence: CASSEGGNTEAFF.

The genes are TRBV28 and TRBJ1-2; D possibly corresponds to TRBD1 (5 bases). The ends were cut back, 7 bases at V and 0 bases at J, with 9 bases in the middle. The CDR3 spans 13 residues. The germline CDR1 and CDR2 sequences are MDHEN and SYDVKM. The CDR3 sequence: CASNGGTNYGYTF. The CDR3 region has the DNA TGTGCCAGCAACGGGGGAACTAACTATGGCTACACCTTC.

In nucleotides, the CDR3 is TGTGCCAGCAGCTTAGGGAGGACTGAAGCTTTCTTT. This gives the protein CASSLGRTEAFF. The genes are TRBV11-2 and TRBJ1-1; D not certain. V was clipped by 1 base and J by 5 bases, with 5 bases between them. CDR1 SGHAT and CDR2 FQNNGV come from the germline V gene. This CDR3 spans 12 amino acids.

This clone has just one count. This chain links TRBV10-3 with TRBJ1-2, with 11 positions matching TRBD1. CDR1 and CDR2 from the germline V gene are ENHRY and SYGVKD. The CDR3 is made up of 19 amino acids. After removal of 0 bases from V and 3 bases from J, the junction contained 12 bases not matched to a gene. CDR3 DNA: TGTGCCATCAGTGAGTCTCTTACCGGGACAGGGGGAGAGGACTATGGCTACACCTTC. Amino acid sequence: CAISESLTGTGGEDYGYTF.

This clone occurred a few times. The chain recombines TRBV6-1 with TRBJ1-2, with 9 bases that match TRBD1. With 6 bases clipped from V and 7 bases from J, the junction kept 12 bases outside the gene matches. This CDR3 has 15 amino acids. CDR1 and CDR2 (germline): MNHNS, SASEGT. In DNA, the CDR3 is TGTGCCAGCAGGGAAACAGGGGGCGCCTCGCGTGGCTACACCTTC. Amino acids: CASRETGGASRGYTF.

This chain links TRBV6-5 with TRBJ1-1; D is unclear. V shed 5 bases and J shed 5 bases, with 12 bases lying between them. CDR1 and CDR2 (germline): MNHEY, SVGAGI. The CDR3 is 13 amino acids. The CDR3 loop reads CASSLTPRTEAFF. CDR3 sequence (DNA): TGTGCCAGCAGTCTAACCCCTCGGACTGAAGCTTTCTTT.

The chain has TRBV30 and TRBJ1-1; 8 bases map to TRBD1. CDR1 is GTSNPN, CDR2 SVGIG, per germline (reference sequence). With 8 bases clipped from V and 1 base from J, the junction kept 6 bases outside the gene matches. The CDR3 runs to 13 residues. The CDR3 loop reads CAGRTGKNTEAFF. The CDR3 DNA reads TGTGCCGGAAGGACAGGGAAGAACACTGAAGCTTTCTTT.

The CDR3 DNA reads TGTGCCAGCAGCTGGGCAGGGGGCTCCACTGAAGCTTTCTTT. As protein: CASSWAGGSTEAFF. The chain couples TRBV7-2 to TRBJ1-1, with 8 bases that match TRBD1. This CDR3 contains 14 residues. Germline trimming cut 4 bases from V and 4 bases from J; bases unmatched to any gene: 5. The V gene's germline CDR1 is SGHTA and CDR2 FQGNSA.

The chain carries TRBV6-4 and TRBJ1-6; perhaps TRBD1 as D (5 bases). The V and J ends lost 2 bases and 7 bases respectively, with 12 bases between them. The CDR3 has 15 residues. Looked up from germline, CDR1 is MRHNA and CDR2 is SNTAGT. The CDR3 DNA reads TGTGCCAGCAGTGACACGACAGAAGGCAATTCACCCCTCCACTTT. This codes for CASSDTTEGNSPLHF.

The chain is built from TRBV11-2 and TRBJ2-5; the D gene is possibly TRBD2 (5 bases). Deletions cut 10 bases from V and 2 bases from J, with 14 bases between. Germline loops: CDR1 SGHAT, CDR2 FQNNGV. CDR3 size: 13 residues. CDR3 bases: TGTGCCACGGGGTCAGGCAGTCAAGAGACCCAGTACTTC. Protein sequence: CATGSGSQETQYF.

In its sample, this clone was seen once. V and J are TRBV7-2 and TRBJ1-1, with no clear D. Trimming cost V 2 bases and J 1 base, with 17 bases left between them. This CDR3 comprises 17 residues. CDR1 is SGHTA, CDR2 FQGNSA, per germline. Here the CDR3 reads CASSLLRQVLRNTEAFF. The CDR3 DNA sequence: TGTGCCAGCAGCTTATTACGTCAGGTGCTTAGGAACACTGAAGCTTTCTTT.

The chain links TRBV18 to TRBJ1-6; D remains ambiguous. The CDR3 covers 16 residues. The germline V gene encodes CDR1 KGHSH and CDR2 LQKENI. Trimming cost V 3 bases and J 7 bases, with 16 bases left between them. The CDR3 sequence is CASSPRAGTNNSPLHF. The CDR3 DNA reads as TGTGCCAGCTCACCTCGGGCGGGAACTAACAATTCACCCCTCCACTTT. The full variable domain, its missing parts supplied by reference TRBV18 and TRBJ1-6, is NAGVMQNPRHLVRRRGQEARLRCSPMKGHSHVYWYRQLPEEGLKFMVYLQKENIIDESGMPKERFSAEFPKEGPSILRIQQVVRGDSAAYFCASSPRAGTNNSPLHFGNGTRLTVT.

This chain joins TRBV6-5 and TRBJ1-2, with unresolved D. Trimming pared 5 bases from V and 0 bases from J, leaving 7 bases between. The CDR3 runs to 13 residues. Germline V lookup: CDR1 MNHEY, CDR2 SVGAGI. This CDR3 reads CASSVTSNYGYTF. CDR3 coding DNA: TGTGCCAGCAGTGTGACTTCTAACTATGGCTACACCTTC.

The V gene is TRBV30, the J gene TRBJ1-2; D possibly corresponds to TRBD1 (6 bases). The CDR3 extends over 13 amino acids. Trimming took off 0 bases at V and 2 bases at J, with 7 bases between the two ends. Germline V gene lookup returns CDR1 GTSNPN and CDR2 SVGIG (reference sequence). CDR3 region: CAWSVTGNYGYTF. The CDR3 DNA reads TGTGCCTGGAGTGTAACAGGGAACTATGGCTACACCTTC. Together with reference TRBV30 and TRBJ1-2, the CDR3 gives the full variable domain: SQTIHQWPATLVQPVGSPLSLECTVEGTSNPNLYWYRQAAGRGLQLLFYSVGIGQISSEVPQNLSASRPQDRQFILSSKKLLLSDSGFYLCAWSVTGNYGYTFGSGTRLTVV.

This clone appeared a single time. The genes are TRBV30 and TRBJ2-3; D possibly corresponds to TRBD2 (6 bases). The CDR3 consists of 14 residues. Germline-derived CDR1 and CDR2 are GTSNPN and SVGIG (reference sequence). The ends were cut back, 1 base at V and 2 bases at J, with 10 bases in the middle. The CDR3 bases are TGTGCCTGGAGTGCGGGACTCTCCACAGATACGCAGTATTTT. Encoded protein: CAWSAGLSTDTQYF.

This rearrangement joins TRBV2 to TRBJ1-3; D unclear. CDR1 is SNHLY and CDR2 is FYNNEI in the germline V gene. The CDR3 contains 12 residues. The germline V and J ends were trimmed by 11 bases and 0 bases, with 8 bases remaining between them. CDR3 protein: CAATYSGNTIYF. The CDR3 DNA sequence: TGTGCCGCAACCTACTCTGGAAACACCATATATTTT.